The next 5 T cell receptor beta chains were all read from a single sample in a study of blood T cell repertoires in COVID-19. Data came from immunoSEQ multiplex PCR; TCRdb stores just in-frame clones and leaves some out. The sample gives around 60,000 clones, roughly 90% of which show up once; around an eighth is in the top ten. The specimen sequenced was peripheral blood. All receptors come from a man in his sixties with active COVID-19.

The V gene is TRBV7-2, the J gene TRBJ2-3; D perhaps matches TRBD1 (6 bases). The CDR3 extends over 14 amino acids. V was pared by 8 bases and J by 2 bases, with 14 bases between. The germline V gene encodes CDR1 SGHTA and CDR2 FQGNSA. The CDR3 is CASAPGQPTDTQYF. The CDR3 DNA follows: TGTGCCAGCGCACCTGGACAGCCCACAGATACGCAGTATTTT.

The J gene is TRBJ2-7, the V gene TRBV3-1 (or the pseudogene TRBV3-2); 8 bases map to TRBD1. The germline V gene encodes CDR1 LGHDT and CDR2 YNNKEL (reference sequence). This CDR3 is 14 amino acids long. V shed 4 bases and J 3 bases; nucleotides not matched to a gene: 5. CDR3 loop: CASSPRQGNYEQYF. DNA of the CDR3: TGTGCCAGCAGCCCCAGACAGGGGAACTACGAGCAGTACTTC.

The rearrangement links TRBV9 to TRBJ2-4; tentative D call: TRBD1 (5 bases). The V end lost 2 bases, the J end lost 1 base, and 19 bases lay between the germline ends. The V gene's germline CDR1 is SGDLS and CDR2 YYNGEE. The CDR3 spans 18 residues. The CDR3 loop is CASSVEKDPKGAKNIQYF. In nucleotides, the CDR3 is TGTGCCAGCAGCGTCGAAAAAGACCCGAAGGGGGCCAAAAACATTCAGTACTTC.

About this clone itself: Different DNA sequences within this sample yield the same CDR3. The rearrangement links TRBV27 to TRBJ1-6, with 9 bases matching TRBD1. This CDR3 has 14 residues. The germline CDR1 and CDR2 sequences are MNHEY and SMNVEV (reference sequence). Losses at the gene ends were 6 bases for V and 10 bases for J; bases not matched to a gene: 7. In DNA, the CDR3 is TGTGCCAGCAGCTCCGGGACAGGGAGATCACCCCTCCACTTT. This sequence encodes CASSSGTGRSPLHF.

CDR3 DNA: TGTGCCAGCAGCTTATTAGGAGGGGGGACTAGGGTTAATAACGAGCAGTACTTC. Translation gives CASSLLGGGTRVNNEQYF. The rearrangement joins TRBV11-2 to TRBJ2-7, with 8 bases fitting TRBD2. Trimming cost V 2 bases and J 5 bases; bases outside gene matches: 17. Germline-derived CDR1 and CDR2 are SGHAT and FQNNGV. The CDR3 is 18 amino acids. The entire variable domain, with the rest obtained from reference TRBV11-2 and TRBJ2-7, is as follows: EAGVAQSPRYKIIEKRQSVAFWCNPISGHATLYWYQQILGQGPKLLIQFQNNGVVDDSQLPKDRFSAERLKGVDSTLKIQPAKLEDSAVYLCASSLLGGGTRVNNEQYFGPGTRLTVT.